This T cell receptor beta chain emerged from a study of cytotoxic CD8 clonotypes in ibrutinib-treated CLL. Repertoires were generated with immunoSEQ multiplex PCR, while TCRdb's copy carries only in-frame clones and drops some. The sample holds under 300,000 clones, under 75% seen once. The germline gives CDR1 SGHRS, CDR2 YFSETQ. V was shortened by 7 bases and J by 2 bases, with 12 bases between the two germline ends. The length of the CDR3 is 14 residues. This TCR came from a human donor with chronic lymphocytic leukemia. This chain joins TRBV5-1 and TRBJ1-4, with D perhaps TRBD1 (5 bases). The sequencing used PBMCs, collected after 24 months of ibrutinib treatment. This chain's CDR3 is CASQVDSTNEKLFF. CDR3 in DNA: TGCGCCAGCCAGGTAGACAGCACTAATGAAAAACTGTTTTTT. Full variable domain (rest looked up from reference TRBV5-1 and TRBJ1-4): KAGVTQTPRYLIKTRGQQVTLSCSPISGHRSVSWYQQTPGQGLQFLFEYFSETQRNKGNFPGRFSGRQFSNSRSEMNVSTLELGDSALYLCASQVDSTNEKLFFGSGTQLSVL.